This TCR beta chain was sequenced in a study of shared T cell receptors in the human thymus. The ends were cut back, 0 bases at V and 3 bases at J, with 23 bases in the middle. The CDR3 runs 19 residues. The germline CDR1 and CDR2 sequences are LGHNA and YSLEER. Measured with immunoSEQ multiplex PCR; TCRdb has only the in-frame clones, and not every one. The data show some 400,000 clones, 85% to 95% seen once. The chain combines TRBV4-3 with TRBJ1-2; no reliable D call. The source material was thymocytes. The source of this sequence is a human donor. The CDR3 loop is CASSQDTAQNSRSDYGYTF. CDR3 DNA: TGCGCCAGCAGCCAAGATACCGCCCAGAACAGCCGCTCGGACTATGGCTACACCTTC.